One sample yielded the 2 T cell receptor beta chains listed below, sequenced in a study of cytomegalovirus exposure and HLA in healthy donors (TCRdb year 2017). Libraries were constructed by the immunoSEQ multiplex PCR assay. For the multiplex PCR, a mixture combining 60 forward primers for TCR Vbeta segments and 13 reverse primers for TCR Jbeta segments was used. Sourced from immuneACCESS, this table was stored by TCRdb with only in-frame sequences that have V and J called. A share of the clones is absent; for the studies checked, an unresolved V gene accounts for under half, and the remainder has no known explanation. Within this sample are about 120,000 clones, with roughly 80% of them counted one time only. The ten largest clones capture about 30% of the sample. Sample: PBMCs. These TCRs come from a man aged 60 to 69 in good health and CMV-seropositive.

The chain has TRBV5-1 and TRBJ2-1; TRBD1 agrees at 7 bases. Per germline, CDR1 SGHRS and CDR2 YFSETQ. This CDR3 region has 13 residues. The V and J ends lost 7 bases and 6 bases, in that order; junction bases with no gene match: 7. The CDR3 DNA reads TGCGCCAGCTTACAGGGGACGGGCAATGAGCAGTTCTTC. This sequence encodes CASLQGTGNEQFF. Complete variable domain (other parts from reference TRBV5-1 and TRBJ2-1): KAGVTQTPRYLIKTRGQQVTLSCSPISGHRSVSWYQQTPGQGLQFLFEYFSETQRNKGNFPGRFSGRQFSNSRSEMNVSTLELGDSALYLCASLQGTGNEQFFGPGTRLTVL.

The CDR3 reads CASSPLGLGSGNTIYF. In DNA, the CDR3 is TGTGCCAGCAGCCCCTTGGGGCTGGGATCTGGAAACACCATATATTTT. This rearrangement joins TRBV27 to TRBJ1-3, with D maybe TRBD1 (5 bases). Germline CDR1 and CDR2: MNHEY and SMNVEV (reference sequence). Trimming cost V 6 bases and J 1 base, with 16 bases left between them. The length of the CDR3 is 16 residues.